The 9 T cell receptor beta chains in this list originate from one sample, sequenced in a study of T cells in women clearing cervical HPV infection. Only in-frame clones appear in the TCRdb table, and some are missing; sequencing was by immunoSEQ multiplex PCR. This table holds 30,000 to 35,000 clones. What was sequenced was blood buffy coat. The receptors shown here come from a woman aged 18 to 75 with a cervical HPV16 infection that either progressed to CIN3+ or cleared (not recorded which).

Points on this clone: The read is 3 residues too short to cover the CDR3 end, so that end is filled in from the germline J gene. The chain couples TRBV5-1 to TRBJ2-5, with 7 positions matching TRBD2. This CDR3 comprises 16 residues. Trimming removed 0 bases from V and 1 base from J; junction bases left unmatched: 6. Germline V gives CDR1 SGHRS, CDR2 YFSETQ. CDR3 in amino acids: CASSLAPGTTQETQYF. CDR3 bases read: TGCGCCAGCAGCTTGGCGCCCGGGACTACCCAAGAGACC.

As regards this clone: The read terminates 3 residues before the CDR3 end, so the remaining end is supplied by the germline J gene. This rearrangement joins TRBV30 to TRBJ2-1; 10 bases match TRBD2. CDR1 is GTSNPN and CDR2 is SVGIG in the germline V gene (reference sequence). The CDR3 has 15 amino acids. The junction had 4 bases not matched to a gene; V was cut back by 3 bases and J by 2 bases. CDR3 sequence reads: CAWSRLAGAYNEQFF. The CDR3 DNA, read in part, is TGTGCCTGGAGCCGACTAGCGGGTGCCTACAATGAG.

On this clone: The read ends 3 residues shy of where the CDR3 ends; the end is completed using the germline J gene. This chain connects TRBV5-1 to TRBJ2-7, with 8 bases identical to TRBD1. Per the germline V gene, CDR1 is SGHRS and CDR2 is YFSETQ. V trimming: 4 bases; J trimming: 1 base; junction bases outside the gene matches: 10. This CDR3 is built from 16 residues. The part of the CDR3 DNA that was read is TGCGCCAGCAGCCCCGCAGGGGGCGAAAGGTCCTACGAG. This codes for CASSPAGGERSYE. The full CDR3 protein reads CASSPAGGERSYEQYF.

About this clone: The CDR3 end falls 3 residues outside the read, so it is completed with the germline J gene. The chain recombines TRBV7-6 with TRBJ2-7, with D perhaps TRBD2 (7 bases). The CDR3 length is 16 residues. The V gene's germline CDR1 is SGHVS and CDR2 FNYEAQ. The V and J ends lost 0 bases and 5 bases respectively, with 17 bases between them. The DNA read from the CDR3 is TGTGCCAGCAGCTTAGCTTCGACAGGAGGGAGGGACGAG. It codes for CASSLASTGGRDE. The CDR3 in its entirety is CASSLASTGGRDEQYF. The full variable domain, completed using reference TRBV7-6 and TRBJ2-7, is GAGVSQSPRYKVTKRGQDVALRCDPISGHVSLYWYRQALGQGPEFLTYFNYEAQQDKSGLPNDRFSAERPEGSISTLTIQRTEQRDSAMYRCASSLASTGGRDEQYFGPGTRLTVT.

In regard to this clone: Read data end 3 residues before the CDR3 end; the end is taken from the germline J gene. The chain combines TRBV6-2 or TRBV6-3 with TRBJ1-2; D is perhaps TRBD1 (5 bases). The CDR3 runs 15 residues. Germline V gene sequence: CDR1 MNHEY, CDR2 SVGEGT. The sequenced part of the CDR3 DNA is TGTGCCAGCAGACTCAGGGCAGAAAGCTCCTACGCC. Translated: CASRLRAESSYA. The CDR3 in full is CASRLRAESSYAYTF.

CDR3 DNA, as far as it was read: TGCAGTGCACGACGGACAGGGACTACTGAA. Translating gives CSARRTGTTE. The complete CDR3 protein is CSARRTGTTEAFF. This sequence joins TRBV20-1 and TRBJ1-1; TRBD1 agrees at 8 bases. The CDR3 end lies 3 residues beyond the end of the read and is filled in from the germline J gene. Germline V CDR1 and CDR2: DFQATT, SNEGSKA (reference sequence). V shed 6 bases and J 5 bases; nucleotides not matched to a gene: 8. The CDR3 has 13 residues.

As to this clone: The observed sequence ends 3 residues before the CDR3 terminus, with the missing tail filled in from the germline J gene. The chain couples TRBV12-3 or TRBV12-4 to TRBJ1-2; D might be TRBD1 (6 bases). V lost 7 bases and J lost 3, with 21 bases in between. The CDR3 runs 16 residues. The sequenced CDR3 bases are TGTGCCAGCACTCAACGGGGACACCCTCCCTACTATGGC. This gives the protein CASTQRGHPPYYG. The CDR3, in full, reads CASTQRGHPPYYGYTF.

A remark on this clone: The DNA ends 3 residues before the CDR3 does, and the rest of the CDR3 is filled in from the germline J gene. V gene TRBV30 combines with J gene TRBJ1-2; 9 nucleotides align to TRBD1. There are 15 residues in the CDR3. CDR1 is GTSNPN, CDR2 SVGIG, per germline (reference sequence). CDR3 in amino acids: CAWKTQDRGWEGYTF. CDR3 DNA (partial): TGTGCCTGGAAGACCCAGGACAGGGGATGGGAAGGC.

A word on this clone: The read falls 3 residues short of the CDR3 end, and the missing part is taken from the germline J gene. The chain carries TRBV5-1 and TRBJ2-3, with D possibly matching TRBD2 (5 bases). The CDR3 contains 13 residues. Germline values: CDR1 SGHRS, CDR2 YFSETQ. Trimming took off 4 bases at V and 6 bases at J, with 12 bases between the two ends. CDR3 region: CASSAGSPDTQYF. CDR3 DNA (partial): TGCGCCAGCAGCGCGGGCTCCCCTGATACG.